The 22 T cell receptor beta chains below come from one sample, sequenced in a study of OX40 agonist ivuxolimab in advanced cancers. Here immunoSEQ multiplex PCR was the method, and the copy in TCRdb shows in-frame clones only, minus some. The sample includes roughly 71,000 clones, roughly 90% of them seen just once. The sequenced sample was CD4+ or CD8+ T cells sorted from blood, obtained in a trial of the OX40 agonist ivuxolimab. These receptors all come from an adult with an advanced solid tumor such as melanoma, head and neck, liver or kidney cancer.

Only one count was recorded for this clone. V gene TRBV28 combines with J gene TRBJ1-4; D uncertain. The CDR3 covers 14 residues. With 8 bases removed from V and 4 bases from J, the gap between germline ends came to 14 bases. From germline, CDR1 is MDHEN and CDR2 SYDVKM. The CDR3, as DNA: TGTGCCAGCGGCGTTACAGCCAGTAATGAAAAACTGTTTTTT. It is translated as CASGVTASNEKLFF. Full variable domain (missing parts from reference TRBV28 and TRBJ1-4): DVKVTQSSRYLVKRTGEKVFLECVQDMDHENMFWYRQDPGLGLRLIYFSYDVKMKEKGDIPEGYSVSREKKERFSLILESASTNQTSMYLCASGVTASNEKLFFGSGTQLSVL.

The chain links TRBV19 to TRBJ2-3; a weak D match, TRBD1 (6 bases). Germline V CDR1 and CDR2: LNHDA, SQIVND (reference sequence). This CDR3 region has 13 residues. The V end lost 5 bases, the J end lost 3 bases, and 9 bases lay between the germline ends. The DNA for the CDR3 is TGTGCCAGTAGTTTAGGGGGAACAGATACGCAGTATTTT. Amino acid sequence: CASSLGGTDTQYF.

The chain recombines TRBV5-6 with TRBJ2-3, with D perhaps matching TRBD2 (5 bases). The V and J ends lost 0 bases and 0 bases respectively, with 11 bases between them. CDR3 size: 16 residues. Germline V lookup: CDR1 SGHDT, CDR2 YYEEEE. Here the CDR3 reads CASSLGRGTSTDTQYF. Written as DNA, the CDR3 is TGTGCCAGCAGCTTGGGACGGGGAACTAGCACAGATACGCAGTATTTT.

The V call is TRBV15, the J call TRBJ1-5, with a possible D match to TRBD1 (5 bases). Trimming left V 0 bases short and J 7 bases short, with 7 bases between. The length of the CDR3 is 13 residues. Germline assignment: CDR1 LNHNV and CDR2 YYDKDF (reference sequence). The CDR3 coding sequence is TGTGCCACCAGCAGAGATCGGGGCCAGCCCCAGCATTTT. It yields the protein CATSRDRGQPQHF.

The V gene is TRBV28, the J gene TRBJ1-2, with 11 bases identical to TRBD1. J gave up 4 bases and V 7 bases, and 5 bases lay outside the gene matches. This CDR3 contains 14 residues. CDR1 MDHEN and CDR2 SYDVKM come from the germline V gene. CDR3 DNA sequence: TGTGCCAGCAAATCCGGGACAGGGGGCTATGGCTACACCTTC. Protein: CASKSGTGGYGYTF.

This clone was detected a few times. The rearrangement uses TRBV5-1 and TRBJ2-2, with 7 bases that match TRBD2. Germline-derived CDR1 and CDR2 are SGHRS and YFSETQ. V was pared by 4 bases and J by 0 bases, with 3 bases of the junction left unmatched. The CDR3 extends over 15 amino acids. The CDR3, as DNA: TGCGCCAGCAGCCGACTAGCCGCGAACACCGGGGAGCTGTTTTTT. Protein: CASSRLAANTGELFF.

V and J are TRBV11-3 and TRBJ2-1, with TRBD1 as a possible D gene (5 bases). Germline V gene lookup returns CDR1 SGHNT and CDR2 YENEEA. V was pared by 2 bases and J by 2 bases, with 10 bases between. The CDR3 consists of 15 residues. The CDR3 nucleotides are TGTGCCAGCAGCTTAAGGGGCGCGGCCTACAATGAGCAGTTCTTC. As protein: CASSLRGAAYNEQFF.

This sequence joins TRBV13 and TRBJ1-2, with a weak D call TRBD1 (5 bases). Germline V gene data show CDR1 as PRHDT and CDR2 as FYEKMQ (reference sequence). V gave up 5 bases and J gave up 0 bases, with 13 bases separating them. The CDR3 is 15 amino acids. The CDR3 loop reads CASSNSRGANYGYTF. The CDR3 DNA reads as TGTGCCAGCAGCAACTCTAGAGGGGCTAACTATGGCTACACCTTC.

The chain couples TRBV15 to TRBJ2-6; D remains ambiguous. V was shortened by 6 bases and J by 0 bases, with 6 bases between the two germline ends. Germline CDR1 reads LNHNV; CDR2 reads YYDKDF (reference sequence). This CDR3 comprises 14 residues. The chain's CDR3 is CATRQLSGANVLTF. In nucleotides, the CDR3 is TGTGCCACCAGGCAACTCTCTGGGGCCAACGTCCTGACTTTC. The whole variable domain, remainder taken from reference TRBV15 and TRBJ2-6, is DAMVIQNPRYQVTQFGKPVTLSCSQTLNHNVMYWYQQKSSQAPKLLFHYYDKDFNNEADTPDNFQSRRPNTSFCFLDIRSPGLGDTAMYLCATRQLSGANVLTFGAGSRLTVL.

The chain links TRBV19 to TRBJ1-4; D remains unclear. Trimming took off 3 bases at V and 0 bases at J, with 11 bases between the two ends. Germline V gene sequence: CDR1 LNHDA, CDR2 SQIVND (reference sequence). The CDR3 is 16 amino acids. The CDR3: CASSIVRSATNEKLFF. The CDR3 DNA follows: TGTGCCAGTAGTATTGTGAGGTCAGCAACTAATGAAAAACTGTTTTTT.

The chain joins TRBV6-1 to TRBJ2-4; no clear D gene. The germline V gene encodes CDR1 MNHNS and CDR2 SASEGT. CDR3 size: 14 residues. Trimming took 3 bases from V and 0 from J, leaving 6 bases between them. The CDR3 sequence: CASSEALAKNIQYF. For the CDR3, the DNA is TGTGCCAGCAGTGAGGCTTTAGCCAAAAACATTCAGTACTTC.

The chain uses TRBV10-2 and TRBJ1-2; 12 bases are a match to TRBD1. The CDR3 is 15 residues long. The junction had 10 bases not matched to a gene; V was cut back by 7 bases and J by 7 bases. Germline loops: CDR1 WSHSY, CDR2 SAAADI. CDR3 in DNA: TGCGCCAGCACTAACGAACCGGGACAGGGGGCTGGCTACACCTTC. As protein: CASTNEPGQGAGYTF.

This clone appeared a single time. J is TRBJ2-2 and V is TRBV5-4, with 9 bases fitting TRBD1. This CDR3 is built from 16 residues. Germline V gene sequence: CDR1 SGHNT, CDR2 YYREEE (reference sequence). V lost 4 bases, J lost 2 bases, and 6 bases stayed unmatched. CDR3 region: CASSPGQGTNTGELFF. The CDR3 nucleotides read TGTGCCAGCAGCCCTGGACAGGGGACAAACACCGGGGAGCTGTTTTTT.

This sequence joins TRBV7-2 and TRBJ2-3; 11 positions agree with TRBD2. In germline, CDR1 is SGHTA, CDR2 FQGNSA. J gave up 8 bases and V 4 bases, and 8 bases lay outside the gene matches. The CDR3 runs 15 residues. In DNA, the CDR3 is TGTGCCAGCAGCTCCCTAGCGGGGGGCGGCGCTACGCAGTATTTT. It specifies CASSSLAGGGATQYF.

DNA for the CDR3: TGTGCCAGCAGTGCTGGCGGGGGGCCCGGAAACATTCAGTACTTC. This sequence encodes CASSAGGGPGNIQYF. The V gene is TRBV2, the J gene TRBJ2-4; 8 bases map to TRBD2. Germline assignment: CDR1 SNHLY and CDR2 FYNNEI. The V gene end was trimmed by 4 bases and the J gene end by 6 bases; junction bases not matched to a gene: 8. CDR3 length: 15 amino acids.

The chain uses TRBV4-3 and TRBJ1-1; 8 nucleotides align to TRBD1. Trimming at V came to 4 bases and at J to 11 bases, leaving 12 bases not matched to a gene. The CDR3 consists of 14 residues. CDR1 and CDR2 (germline): LGHNA, YSLEER. In DNA form, the CDR3 reads TGCGCCAGCAGCCCATTCCCGGACAGGGAGGGGGCTTTCTTT. Residues: CASSPFPDREGAFF.

This chain joins TRBV5-4 and TRBJ2-5; unclear D gene. In germline, CDR1 is SGHNT, CDR2 YYREEE (reference sequence). This CDR3 has 13 residues. V lost 0 bases and J lost 1, with 4 bases in between. The CDR3 loop is CASSLGGQETQYF. CDR3 bases: TGTGCCAGCAGCTTGGGGGGCCAAGAGACCCAGTACTTC.

The V call is TRBV2, the J call TRBJ1-2; the D is unclear. Germline lookup yields CDR1 SNHLY and CDR2 FYNNEI. V lost 1 base and J lost 8, with 11 bases in between. CDR3 length: 13 residues. The CDR3 DNA is TGTGCCAGCAGTGAAGGTCCGGGAAGGGGCTACACCTTC. Its translation: CASSEGPGRGYTF.

This sequence joins TRBV9 and TRBJ1-3; D is unresolved. Trimming cost V 3 bases and J 4 bases, with 11 bases left between them. CDR1 and CDR2 (germline): SGDLS, YYNGEE. The CDR3 length is 14 residues. CDR3 coding DNA: TGTGCCAGCAGCGGAGGAGGGTACGGAAACACCATATATTTT. As protein: CASSGGGYGNTIYF.

This chain connects TRBV28 to TRBJ2-5; D might be TRBD1 or TRBD2, each matching 6 bases. The V and J ends lost 5 bases and 4 bases respectively, with 17 bases between them. The CDR3 is 15 amino acids. Germline-derived CDR1 and CDR2 are MDHEN and SYDVKM. The CDR3 region is CASSETGGYRETQYF. Here the CDR3 DNA reads TGTGCCAGCAGTGAAACCGGGGGCTATCGAGAGACCCAGTACTTC.

Regarding this clone: The sample holds other DNA sequences that translate to the same CDR3. The chain uses TRBV27 and TRBJ1-1; D unresolved. This CDR3 has 11 residues. The germline V gene has CDR1 MNHEY and CDR2 SMNVEV (reference sequence). Trimming shortened V by 8 bases and J by 3 bases, and 7 bases separated the two germline ends. CDR3 coding DNA: TGTGCCAGCCGGAGGGACACTGAAGCTTTCTTT. Amino acid sequence: CASRRDTEAFF.

This clone was seen a single time. The CDR3 DNA is TGTGCCAGCTCACCAACTGGGAGGGCCGGGGCCAAAAACATTCAGTACTTC. Residues: CASSPTGRAGAKNIQYF. This chain joins TRBV18 and TRBJ2-4; 7 nucleotides line up with TRBD2. The V gene's germline CDR1 is KGHSH and CDR2 LQKENI. After removal of 2 bases from V and 1 base from J, the junction contained 8 bases not matched to a gene. The CDR3 contains 17 residues.